This T cell receptor beta chain was sequenced in a study of cytomegalovirus exposure and HLA in healthy donors. As for the study in general: Prior work identified 100 million to 130 million unique TCR beta sequences in some 200 million T cells. Findings of the study overall: In most subjects, TCR beta sequences reportedly gave accurate predictions of HLA-A and HLA-B alleles. Certain sequence variants were highly shared and formed a cluster, and this cluster was likely a sequencing artifact. In a later analysis, TCR beta V- and J-gene trimming showed a link to a missense DCLRE1C variant.

The CDR3 has 15 amino acids. CDR1 and CDR2 (germline): GTSNPN, SVGIG (reference sequence). The V gene end was trimmed by 4 bases and the J gene end by 5 bases; junction bases not matched to a gene: 10. Researchers ran the PCR with 60 Vbeta and 13 Jbeta primers. Sequenced by immunoSEQ multiplex PCR; TCRdb stores in-frame clones only, minus some. The table lists about 170,000 clones, more than 80% of them singletons, with 4.8% in the top ten. As to this clone: Its antigen is unknown. Additional DNA sequences in this sample encode the identical CDR3.

The chain recombines TRBV30 with TRBJ2-2; 7 nucleotides agree with TRBD2. The sequenced sample consisted of PBMCs. This clonotype was sampled from a man aged 18-30 years in good health and CMV-seronegative. The CDR3 loop is CAWNPLGGNTGELFF. Written as DNA, the CDR3 is TGTGCCTGGAATCCCTTGGGAGGGAATACCGGGGAGCTGTTTTTT.